This T cell receptor beta chain was identified in a study of T cell changes during pregnancy in multiple sclerosis. The table came from immunoSEQ multiplex PCR; TCRdb's copy has only in-frame clones and leaves some out. The data hold tens of thousands of clones, with around 90% observed a single time. The length of the CDR3 is 16 residues. V was clipped by 0 bases and J by 6 bases; unmatched bases: 7. Per germline, CDR1 LNHDA and CDR2 SQIVND (reference sequence). This specimen was CD8+ T cells from peripheral blood mononuclear cells, taken in the second trimester of pregnancy. The sequence was collected from a female donor with multiple sclerosis, enrolled in a pregnancy study. The V call is TRBV19, the J call TRBJ1-2, with 10 bases matching TRBD1. CDR3 DNA sequence: TGTGCCAGTAGTATAGAGGGACAGGGGACCGTAAATGGCTACACCTTC. It is translated as CASSIEGQGTVNGYTF.